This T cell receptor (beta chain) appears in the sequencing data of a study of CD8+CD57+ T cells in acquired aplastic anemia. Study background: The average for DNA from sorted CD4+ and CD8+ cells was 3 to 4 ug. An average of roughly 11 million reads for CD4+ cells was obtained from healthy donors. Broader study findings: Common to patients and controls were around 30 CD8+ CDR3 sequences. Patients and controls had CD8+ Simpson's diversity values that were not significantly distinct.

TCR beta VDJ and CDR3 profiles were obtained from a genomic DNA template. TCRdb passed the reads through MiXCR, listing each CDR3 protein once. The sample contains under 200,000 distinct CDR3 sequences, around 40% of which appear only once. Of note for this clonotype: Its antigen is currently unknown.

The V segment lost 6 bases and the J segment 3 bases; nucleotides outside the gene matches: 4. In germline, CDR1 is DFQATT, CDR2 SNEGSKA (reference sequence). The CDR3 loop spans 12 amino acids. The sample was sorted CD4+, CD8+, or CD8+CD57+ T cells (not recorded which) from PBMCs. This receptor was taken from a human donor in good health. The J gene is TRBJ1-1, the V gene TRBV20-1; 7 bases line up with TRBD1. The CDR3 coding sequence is TGCAGTGCCGACCAGGGGGACACTGAAGCTTTCTTT. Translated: CSADQGDTEAFF.